Each of the 18 T cell receptor beta chains below was sequenced from the same sample in a study of blood T cell repertoires in COVID-19. Repertoires were generated with immunoSEQ multiplex PCR, while TCRdb's copy carries only in-frame clones and drops some. The sample carries some 390,000 clones, 85% to 90% recorded once. Sequencing used PBMCs or T cells enriched from blood (not recorded which). The receptors come from a woman between 25 and 40 years old who had recovered from COVID-19.

This chain connects TRBV12-5 to TRBJ1-5, with 8 bases lining up with TRBD1. The CDR3 contains 16 residues. CDR1 and CDR2 (germline): LGHNT, FRNRAP. V shed 1 base and J 1 base; nucleotides not matched to a gene: 3. This CDR3 reads CASGLGTGSSNQPQHF. CDR3 bases: TGTGCTAGTGGTTTGGGGACAGGGTCAAGCAATCAGCCCCAGCATTTT.

The chain employs TRBV6-5 and TRBJ2-7; TRBD1 is a possible D gene (6 bases). CDR3 length equals 15 residues. Deletions cut 5 bases from V and 3 bases from J, with 17 bases between. From germline, CDR1 is MNHEY and CDR2 SVGAGI. The CDR3: CASSPSSDSYYEQYF. CDR3 nucleotides: TGTGCCAGCAGTCCGTCCTCGGACAGTTACTACGAGCAGTACTTC.

The V call is TRBV7-9, the J call TRBJ2-1, with D maybe TRBD2 (6 bases). The V and J ends lost 1 base and 4 bases respectively, with 11 bases between them. CDR3 length equals 15 residues. Per germline, CDR1 SEHNR and CDR2 FQNEAQ (reference sequence). The CDR3 DNA follows: TGTGCCAGCAGCTTAGGCGGGACTGTATACAATGAGCAGTTCTTC. Protein: CASSLGGTVYNEQFF.

The rearrangement joins TRBV2 to TRBJ1-4; TRBD1 is a possible D gene (5 bases). This CDR3 contains 14 residues. V shed 5 bases and J shed 2 bases, with 9 bases lying between them. Germline-derived CDR1 and CDR2 are SNHLY and FYNNEI. CDR3 region: CASSRDSTNEKLFF. The CDR3, as DNA: TGTGCCAGCAGTAGAGACAGTACTAATGAAAAACTGTTTTTT.

The V gene is TRBV14, the J gene TRBJ2-1; 7 positions agree with TRBD2. The CDR3 sequence is 17 residues long. Germline lookup yields CDR1 SGHDN and CDR2 FVKESK. With V trimmed by 3 bases and J by 10 bases, 18 bases remained unmatched. CDR3 DNA: TGTGCCAGCAGCCACCTATACGGCGGGGGAGTTGCAGTCGAGCAGTTCTTC. Translation: CASSHLYGGGVAVEQFF.

The chain couples TRBV12-3 or TRBV12-4 to TRBJ1-1; D is unresolved. This CDR3 has 12 amino acids. Trimming cost V 6 bases and J 8 bases, with 13 bases left between them. CDR3: CASSPQAAEAFF. CDR3 nucleotides: TGTGCCAGCAGCCCCCAGGCCGCAGAAGCTTTCTTT.

The chain combines TRBV28 with TRBJ1-5; D remains ambiguous. CDR3 size: 15 residues. CDR1 and CDR2 (germline): MDHEN, SYDVKM. The germline V and J ends were trimmed by 7 bases and 3 bases, with 16 bases remaining between them. In nucleotides, the CDR3 is TGTGCCAGCACTCTGCGATCTTACCACAATCAGCCCCAGCATTTT. This encodes CASTLRSYHNQPQHF.

The CDR3 loop reads CASSLGILTGYGYTF. For the CDR3, the DNA is TGTGCCAGCAGTTTGGGGATCCTAACGGGATATGGCTACACCTTC. The chain recombines TRBV6-5 with TRBJ1-2; D uncertain. This CDR3 comprises 15 residues. The V and J ends lost 4 bases and 5 bases respectively, with 17 bases between them. Per the germline V gene, CDR1 is MNHEY and CDR2 is SVGAGI.

This chain uses TRBV29-1 with TRBJ2-7; 8 bases line up with TRBD1. This CDR3 region has 18 residues. CDR1 and CDR2 from the germline V gene are SQVTM and ANQGSEA. After removal of 0 bases from V and 2 bases from J, the junction contained 15 bases not matched to a gene. CDR3 DNA sequence: TGCAGCGTTGAAGAAGAGGTGCAGGGGGCGCTTAAGACCTACGAGCAGTACTTC. Protein sequence: CSVEEEVQGALKTYEQYF.

This clone was recorded a few times. V is TRBV19 and J is TRBJ2-7, with D perhaps TRBD2 (5 bases). The CDR3 is 11 amino acids. CDR1 LNHDA and CDR2 SQIVND come from the germline V gene (reference sequence). The V end was cut by 7 bases, the J end by 6 bases, with 10 bases between. In nucleotides, the CDR3 is TGTGCCAGTAAAGAGGGCGGCGAGCAGTACTTC. This codes for CASKEGGEQYF.

The rearrangement links TRBV6-6 to TRBJ1-1; D gene uncertain. The CDR3 spans 11 residues. Trimming stripped 4 bases from V and 5 bases from J, with 5 bases between. Germline CDR1 reads MNHNY; CDR2 reads SVGAGI (reference sequence). The CDR3 sequence: CASSSRTEAFF. CDR3 coding DNA: TGTGCCAGCAGTTCGAGGACTGAAGCTTTCTTT.

This chain links TRBV7-9 with TRBJ2-1; 10 bases match TRBD2. There are 14 residues in the CDR3. Germline assignment: CDR1 SEHNR and CDR2 FQNEAQ (reference sequence). With V trimmed by 4 bases and J by 5 bases, 2 bases remained unmatched. CDR3 nucleotide sequence: TGTGCCAGCAGCTCAGGACTAGCGGACAATGAGCAGTTCTTC. It specifies CASSSGLADNEQFF.

The chain joins TRBV11-2 to TRBJ2-3; maybe TRBD1 (6 bases). Deletions cut 1 base from V and 3 bases from J, with 14 bases between. In germline, CDR1 is SGHAT, CDR2 FQNNGV. CDR3 length: 16 amino acids. The CDR3 protein is CASSLAWGLETDTQYF. The CDR3 DNA reads TGTGCCAGCAGCTTAGCGTGGGGGCTCGAGACAGATACGCAGTATTTT.

The chain couples TRBV27 to TRBJ2-1, with TRBD2 identical over 14 bases. This CDR3 comprises 18 residues. From germline, CDR1 is MNHEY and CDR2 SMNVEV (reference sequence). The V and J ends lost 6 bases and 4 bases, in that order; junction bases with no gene match: 11. CDR3 protein: CASSPWGGLAGGYNEQFF. Here the CDR3 DNA reads TGTGCCAGCAGCCCCTGGGGAGGACTAGCGGGAGGTTACAATGAGCAGTTCTTC.

The chain has TRBV11-2 and TRBJ2-1; TRBD2 matches at 15 bases. Germline-derived CDR1 and CDR2 are SGHAT and FQNNGV. This CDR3 is 16 amino acids long. Trimming at V came to 1 base and at J to 9 bases, leaving 4 bases not matched to a gene. CDR3 sequence reads: CASSLGTSGGAREQFF. Written as DNA, the CDR3 is TGTGCCAGCAGCTTAGGGACTAGCGGGGGGGCCCGTGAGCAGTTCTTC.

The chain links TRBV5-4 to TRBJ1-1; D remains unclear. The CDR3 extends over 14 amino acids. Trimming removed 4 bases from V and 7 bases from J, with 17 bases in between. The V gene's germline CDR1 is SGHNT and CDR2 YYREEE (reference sequence). In DNA form, the CDR3 reads TGTGCCAGCAGCCCGGGAGAGTACGAGATTGAAGCTTTCTTT. It encodes CASSPGEYEIEAFF.

DNA of the CDR3: TGCAGCGCACTGGGGACAGGGACAAAACGCCGAGTGAACACTGAAGCTTTCTTT. Its protein product is CSALGTGTKRRVNTEAFF. This sequence joins TRBV29-1 and TRBJ1-1, with 9 bases matching TRBD1. J was trimmed by 0 bases and V by 7 bases; bases with no gene match: 18. Germline V gene sequence: CDR1 SQVTM, CDR2 ANQGSEA. This CDR3 has 18 residues.

The rearrangement joins TRBV3-1 (or the pseudogene TRBV3-2) to TRBJ1-1; D possibly corresponds to TRBD1 (5 bases). Trimming shortened V by 1 base and J by 3 bases, and 9 bases separated the two germline ends. Germline assignment: CDR1 LGHDT and CDR2 YNNKEL (reference sequence). This CDR3 region has 14 residues. This CDR3 is CASSQGGGYTEAFF. CDR3 sequence (DNA): TGTGCCAGCAGCCAAGGGGGCGGCTACACTGAAGCTTTCTTT.